This T cell receptor beta chain is from a study of technical replicates of blood from a few donors. Trimming removed 5 bases from V and 7 bases from J; junction bases left unmatched: 12. CDR3 length: 16 residues. Germline loops: CDR1 SGHVS, CDR2 FQNEAQ. This clone turned up a few times. TCRdb keeps only in-frame clones here, not all; method: immunoSEQ multiplex PCR. Of more than 50,000 clones listed, 87% are singletons. The rearrangement uses TRBV7-8 and TRBJ2-1; 9 positions match TRBD2. The source is a human donor in good health. Some clones in this sample may be carry-over from other donors' samples. The sequencing sample was made of PBMCs. CDR3 in amino acids: CASSPPLREGWNEQFF. CDR3 DNA sequence: TGTGCCAGCAGCCCCCCTCTGCGGGAGGGTTGGAATGAGCAGTTCTTC.